Listed below are T cell receptor beta chains from one sample, sequenced in a study of graft-versus-host responses after intestinal transplantation. Clones were read by immunoSEQ multiplex PCR, and TCRdb kept only the in-frame ones, dropping some. The sample consists of around 4,000 clones, about 22% of them appearing once. This material consisted of alloreactive CD4+ T cells from a mixed lymphocyte reaction culture, taken before transplantation. The receptors stem from a human patient who was an organ donor for intestinal transplantation. Each CDR3 is given with its conserved first and last residue. D genes are given only for firm matches. The listing skips clone size in some rows; elsewhere it reads once, few, many or a size class.

d_gene	v_gene	abundance	j_gene	CDR3nt	CDR3aa
NA	TRBV2	few	TRBJ1-1	TGTGCCAGCACCGGCCCGCTTAGGGGGACTGAAGCTTTCTTT	CASTGPLRGTEAFF
NA	TRBV30	medium-sized	TRBJ1-1	TGTGCCTGGAGGCATACAGGGAACACTGAAGCTTTCTTT	CAWRHTGNTEAFF
NA	TRBV5-6	NA	TRBJ1-2	TGTGCCAGCAGGTCGCCGAGGGAGATTAACTATGGCTACACCTTC	CASRSPREINYGYTF
NA	TRBV7-2	NA	TRBJ1-5	TGTGCCAGCAGCTTCGCAGACAATCAGCCCCAGCATTTT	CASSFADNQPQHF
TRBD1	TRBV6-5	many	TRBJ1-6	TGTGCCAGCAGTTACTCGACAGGGTATAATTCACCCCTCCACTTT	CASSYSTGYNSPLHF
NA	TRBV30	NA	TRBJ2-5	TGTGCCTGGAGTGTATGGGGCCTGGAGACCCAGTACTTC	CAWSVWGLETQYF
NA	TRBV28	NA	TRBJ1-2	TGTGCCAGCCGACAAACAGGGCCGCTTAACTATGGCTACACCTTC	CASRQTGPLNYGYTF
TRBD2	TRBV11-1	few	TRBJ2-3	TGTGCCAGCAGCTTAGGGCGGGGGGCCGATACGCAGTATTTT	CASSLGRGADTQYF
NA	TRBV20-1	few	TRBJ2-5	TGCTTGTGCCGGGGGTGGGAGACCCAGTACTTC	CLCRGWETQYF
NA	TRBV29-1	medium-sized	TRBJ1-5	TGCAGCGTTTCGGAGAATAGCAATCAGCCCCAGCATTTT	CSVSENSNQPQHF
NA	TRBV7-2	NA	TRBJ2-1	TGTGCCAGCAGCTTAGGGCGGGACTTCTCCTACAATGAGCAGTTCTTC	CASSLGRDFSYNEQFF
NA	TRBV27	NA	TRBJ2-1	TGTGCCAGCAGTCCAGGGAATGAGCAGTTCTTC	CASSPGNEQFF
NA	TRBV6-6	NA	TRBJ1-2	TGTGCCACATGGGAACCCGGACAGTTCTATGGCTACACCTTC	CATWEPGQFYGYTF
NA	TRBV5-4	NA	TRBJ1-2	TGTGCCAGCAGCCCTCGGGGTGGCTATGGCTACACCTTC	CASSPRGGYGYTF
NA	TRBV2	NA	TRBJ2-1	TGTGCCAGCAACGGCGGTTACAATGAGCAGTTCTTC	CASNGGYNEQFF
NA	TRBV7-8	NA	TRBJ1-5	TGTGCCAGCGACGACGGACTTAATCAGCCCCAGCATTTT	CASDDGLNQPQHF
TRBD1	TRBV7-8	NA	TRBJ1-1	TGTGCCAGCAGCTTAGAGGGACAGGGGATCGACACTGAAGCTTTCTTT	CASSLEGQGIDTEAFF
TRBD1	TRBV6-5	NA	TRBJ2-4	TGTGCCAGCAGCGGGACAGGGGAAAACATTCAGTACTTC	CASSGTGENIQYF
TRBD1	TRBV11-2	NA	TRBJ1-4	TGTGCCAGCAGCCAATCCGGGACAGATAATGAAAAACTGTTTTTT	CASSQSGTDNEKLFF
TRBD2	TRBV2	NA	TRBJ2-1	TGTGCCAGCAGTGAAGATAGCGGGGGGGCACCTTACAATGAGCAGTTCTTC	CASSEDSGGAPYNEQFF
NA	TRBV19	medium-sized	TRBJ1-5	TGTGCCAGTAGTATAGCCGGGGTCAATCAGCCCCAGCATTTT	CASSIAGVNQPQHF
TRBD2	TRBV29-1	medium-sized	TRBJ2-3	TGCAGCGGTGTAGCGGGGGGGCCCATGGATACGCAGTATTTT	CSGVAGGPMDTQYF
NA	TRBV2	NA	TRBJ2-6	TGTGCCAGCAGTGATCTCTTCAGGGGCGCTGGGGCCAACGTCCTGACTTTC	CASSDLFRGAGANVLTF
NA	TRBV5-4	NA	TRBJ1-2	TGTGCCAGCAGCTTTAGGGGAGGCTACACCTTC	CASSFRGGYTF
NA	TRBV7-2	medium-sized	TRBJ2-3	TGTGCCAGCAGCCAGTGGGGGGGGCGGACAGATACGCAGTATTTT	CASSQWGGRTDTQYF
NA	TRBV2	NA	TRBJ2-5	TGTGCCAGCAGTGATATGCGGGGCGGCCAAGAGACCCAGTACTTC	CASSDMRGGQETQYF
NA	TRBV30	few	TRBJ1-5	TGTGCCTGGAGTGTATTCCTGGGCGGGGCGACCGGTCAGCCCCAGCATTTT	CAWSVFLGGATGQPQHF
NA	TRBV5-4	few	TRBJ2-3	TGTGCCAGCAGCTCTGGAGTCTTATCTAGCACAGATACGCAGTATTTT	CASSSGVLSSTDTQYF
NA	TRBV5-4	NA	TRBJ1-1	TGTGCCAGCAGCTTGGGTCCCAGGGCTATGAACACTGAAGCTTTCTTT	CASSLGPRAMNTEAFF
NA	TRBV5-4	medium-sized	TRBJ1-4	TGTGCCAGCAGCTTGGGATTTGCGACAGGCGAAAAACTGTTTTTT	CASSLGFATGEKLFF
NA	TRBV5-6	NA	TRBJ2-5	TGTGCCAGCAGCTTTCCACGAGGCTCGGGACAAGAGACCCAGTACTTC	CASSFPRGSGQETQYF
TRBD1	TRBV7-6	NA	TRBJ2-3	TGTGCCAGCAGCCTTCAGGGGGCGGTCACAGATACGCAGTATTTT	CASSLQGAVTDTQYF
TRBD1	TRBV4-1	NA	TRBJ1-2	TGCGCCAGCAGCCAAGAGGGGACAGGAGGGTATGGCTACACCTTC	CASSQEGTGGYGYTF
NA	TRBV5-6	medium-sized	TRBJ1-3	TGTGCCAGCAGGGGCCTTGGAAACACCATATATTTT	CASRGLGNTIYF
TRBD2	TRBV11-3	NA	TRBJ2-1	TGTGCCAGCAGCTTAGTCCCGGGGGGGGGTGAGCAGTTCTTC	CASSLVPGGGEQFF
NA	TRBV30	few	TRBJ1-4	TGTGCCTGGAGGGAGAAGGGCCCCGGGGGAAAACTGTTTTTT	CAWREKGPGGKLFF
NA	TRBV7-9	medium-sized	TRBJ1-4	TGTGCCAGCATGTCAGGGGCTGAGAATGAAAAACTGTTTTTT	CASMSGAENEKLFF
TRBD1	TRBV5-8	medium-sized	TRBJ2-5	TGTGCCAGCAGCCGCGGACAGGGTCAAGGCAGAGGAGAGACCCAGTACTTC	CASSRGQGQGRGETQYF
NA	TRBV11-2	medium-sized	TRBJ2-3	TGTGCCAGCAGCTTATGGGAGAAGAGCACAGATACGCAGTATTTT	CASSLWEKSTDTQYF
TRBD1	TRBV6-1	NA	TRBJ1-2	TGTGCCAGCAGTCCGACAGGGAGCTATGGCTACACCTTC	CASSPTGSYGYTF
NA	TRBV18	NA	TRBJ2-2	TGTGCCAGCGTGGGACTGAACACCGGGGAGCTGTTTTTT	CASVGLNTGELFF
NA	TRBV28	medium-sized	TRBJ1-6	TGTGCCAGCAGTCTACCGGGGTCACCCCTCCACTTT	CASSLPGSPLHF
NA	TRBV11-3	NA	TRBJ2-3	TGTGCCAGCAGCTCGGCGGCGAATACGCAGTATTTT	CASSSAANTQYF
TRBD2	TRBV7-6	NA	TRBJ2-2	TGTGCCAGCAGCCCGGGGGGGCTTGGCACCGGGGAGCTGTTTTTT	CASSPGGLGTGELFF
TRBD2	TRBV5-8	few	TRBJ2-5	TGTGCCAGCAGCGAGGGGACTAGTGGTGAGACCCAGTACTTC	CASSEGTSGETQYF
NA	TRBV5-5	NA	TRBJ1-2	TGTGCCAGCAGCTCCCCCGACAGAGAGAGTGACTCAGACTTGGAGGGCTACACCTTC	CASSSPDRESDSDLEGYTF
NA	TRBV9	medium-sized	TRBJ1-2	TGTGCCAGCAGCTATGGGATCCAGGGATTGTTGAACTATGGCTACACCTTC	CASSYGIQGLLNYGYTF
NA	TRBV7-8	NA	TRBJ2-5	TGTGCCAGCAGCCCTCACTTCGGGACTTCTTACCAAGAGACCCAGTACTTC	CASSPHFGTSYQETQYF
TRBD1	TRBV28	medium-sized	TRBJ1-5	TGTGCCAGCAGTTTATGGGGACAGCCACGCAATCAGCCCCAGCATTTT	CASSLWGQPRNQPQHF
TRBD1	TRBV5-6	medium-sized	TRBJ1-1	TGTGCCAGCAGCTTCACAGGGGGGACTGAAGCTTTCTTT	CASSFTGGTEAFF
TRBD1	TRBV6-1	NA	TRBJ1-2	TGTGCCAGCAGCGACACAGGGGGTTATGGCTACACCTTC	CASSDTGGYGYTF
TRBD2	TRBV4-2	NA	TRBJ2-1	TGTGCCAGCAGCCAGCGGGGGGGCTACAATGAGCAGTTCTTC	CASSQRGGYNEQFF
TRBD1	TRBV19	NA	TRBJ1-1	TGTGCCAGTAGTATTTCAGGGGGCGCGAGCACTGAAGCTTTCTTT	CASSISGGASTEAFF
NA	TRBV28	NA	TRBJ1-2	TGTGCCAGCAGTTTGGTCGGGAACTATGGCTACACCTTC	CASSLVGNYGYTF
TRBD1	TRBV7-2	NA	TRBJ1-6	TGTGCCAGCAGCCCGGACAGGGGTTCCTATAATTCACCCCTCCACTTT	CASSPDRGSYNSPLHF
NA	TRBV27	few	TRBJ2-1	TGTGCCAGCAGCCCCGTCCACACCTTAACGCTGCAGTTCTTC	CASSPVHTLTLQFF
TRBD2	TRBV30	medium-sized	TRBJ2-3	TGTGCCTGGACCCTAGGACTAGCGGGGGATACGCAGTATTTT	CAWTLGLAGDTQYF
NA	TRBV4-1	NA	TRBJ2-5	TGTGCCAGCAGCCAAGTGAGGGAGACCCAGTACTTC	CASSQVRETQYF
TRBD1	TRBV30	medium-sized	TRBJ1-2	TGTGCCTGGAAGGGACAGGGTTTTGGCTACACCTTC	CAWKGQGFGYTF